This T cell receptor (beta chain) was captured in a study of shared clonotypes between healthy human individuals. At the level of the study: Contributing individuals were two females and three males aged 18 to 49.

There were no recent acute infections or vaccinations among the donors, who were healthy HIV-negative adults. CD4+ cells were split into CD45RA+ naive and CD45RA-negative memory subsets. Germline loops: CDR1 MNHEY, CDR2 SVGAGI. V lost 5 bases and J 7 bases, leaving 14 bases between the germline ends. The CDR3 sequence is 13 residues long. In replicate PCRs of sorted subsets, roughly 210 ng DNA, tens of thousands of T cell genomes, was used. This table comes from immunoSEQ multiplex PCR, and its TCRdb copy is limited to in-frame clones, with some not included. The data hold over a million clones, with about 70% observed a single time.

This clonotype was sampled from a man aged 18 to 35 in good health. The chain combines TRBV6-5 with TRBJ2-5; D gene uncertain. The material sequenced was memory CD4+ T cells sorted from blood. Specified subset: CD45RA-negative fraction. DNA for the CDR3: TGTGCCAGCAGTGGAGTGTCGGTTGGGACCCAGTACTTC. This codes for CASSGVSVGTQYF.